The 9 T cell receptor beta chains presented below share a single source sample, sequenced in a study of cytomegalovirus exposure and HLA in healthy donors (dated by TCRdb to 2016 to 2017). Receptors were amplified or captured by the immunoSEQ multiplex PCR assay. For the multiplex PCR, a mixture combining 60 forward primers for TCR Vbeta segments and 13 reverse primers for TCR Jbeta segments was used. TCRdb carries this immuneACCESS record with in-frame sequences only. Its versions omit some clonotypes, under half of them owing to an unresolved V gene in the studies checked, with the rest unexplained. Counted in this sample were 95,000 to 150,000 clones; about 83% of them appeared once. The ten top clones hold roughly 3.2% of the sample. The sequenced sample was PBMCs. The receptors come from a man in his thirties or forties in good health and CMV-seronegative.

V usage is TRBV19 and J usage is TRBJ2-7, with a possible D match to TRBD2 (6 bases). The V end was cut by 8 bases, the J end by 3 bases, with 20 bases between. Germline values: CDR1 LNHDA, CDR2 SQIVND (reference sequence). CDR3 length equals 15 residues. This chain's CDR3 is CASSSTGRGIYEQYF. The CDR3 nucleotides are TGTGCCAGTTCTTCGACGGGTCGGGGGATCTACGAGCAGTACTTC.

The chain uses TRBV7-2 and TRBJ2-7; 10 bases match TRBD2. CDR1 and CDR2 from the germline V gene are SGHTA and FQGNSA. The ends lost 6 bases at V and 7 bases at J; junction bases unmatched: 12. This CDR3 comprises 15 residues. CDR3 sequence reads: CASRYTSGAPGEQYF. The CDR3 bases are TGTGCCAGCAGATATACTAGCGGGGCCCCAGGGGAGCAGTACTTC.

About this clone: At one of its ends the junction is not consistent with the germline gene, which may arise from a read error. The rearrangement links TRBV11-2 to TRBJ2-5; 9 nucleotides line up with TRBD2. The CDR3 totals 15 residues. Germline assignment: CDR1 SGHAT and CDR2 FQNNGV. The CDR3 reads CVSSSLAGRLETQYF. The CDR3, as DNA: TGTGTCAGCAGCTCGCTAGCGGGGCGCCTTGAGACCCAGTACTTC.

CDR3 bases: TGTGCCAGCAGCTCCGGTAGCGGGAGTGTCAATGAGCAGTTCTTC. As protein: CASSSGSGSVNEQFF. The chain recombines TRBV27 with TRBJ2-1; 9 bases fit TRBD2. Germline CDR1 MNHEY, CDR2 SMNVEV (reference sequence). The CDR3 totals 15 residues. The J segment lost 6 bases and the V segment lost 6 bases, leaving 9 bases of the junction unmatched.

The chain employs TRBV15 and TRBJ1-1; unclear D gene. The germline gives CDR1 LNHNV, CDR2 YYDKDF (reference sequence). V was cut by 3 bases and J by 4 bases, with 12 bases left in between. CDR3 length equals 14 residues. The CDR3 region has the DNA TGTGCCACCAGCAGGTGGGTGGGGAGCACTGAAGCTTTCTTT. Amino acids: CATSRWVGSTEAFF.

The rearrangement links TRBV27 to TRBJ1-6, with TRBD1 as a possible D gene (5 bases). Trimming stripped 3 bases from V and 10 bases from J, with 13 bases between. The CDR3 has 14 residues. Germline CDR1 reads MNHEY; CDR2 reads SMNVEV (reference sequence). CDR3 coding DNA: TGTGCCAGCAGTTTTGGCAGGGATCGCTCACCCCTCCACTTT. Amino acids: CASSFGRDRSPLHF.

This rearrangement joins TRBV30 to TRBJ1-5; D unresolved. V lost 0 bases, J lost 7 bases, and 13 bases lay in between. This CDR3 spans 14 amino acids. Germline-derived CDR1 and CDR2 are GTSNPN and SVGIG (reference sequence). The chain's CDR3 is CAWSVRGGWQPQHF. CDR3 nucleotides: TGTGCCTGGAGTGTACGGGGAGGTTGGCAGCCCCAGCATTTT.

The chain joins TRBV7-8 to TRBJ2-3; D not certain. The CDR3 has 15 residues. Germline CDR1 and CDR2: SGHVS and FQNEAQ. The V and J ends lost 5 bases and 1 base respectively, with 13 bases between them. The CDR3 sequence is CASSAIFRGTDTQYF. CDR3 nucleotides: TGTGCCAGCAGCGCCATTTTCCGGGGCACAGATACGCAGTATTTT.

The chain carries TRBV5-6 and TRBJ1-6, with D uncertain. The germline V gene has CDR1 SGHDT and CDR2 YYEEEE. The CDR3 is 15 residues long. V was clipped by 0 bases and J by 5 bases, with 9 bases between them. CDR3: CASSLVQTNNSPLHF. In DNA, the CDR3 is TGTGCCAGCAGCTTGGTGCAGACTAATAATTCACCCCTCCACTTT. The variable domain in full, with the rest retrieved from reference TRBV5-6 and TRBJ1-6, is DAGVTQSPTHLIKTRGQQVTLRCSPKSGHDTVSWYQQALGQGPQFIFQYYEEEERQRGNFPDRFSGHQFPNYSSELNVNALLLGDSALYLCASSLVQTNNSPLHFGNGTRLTVT.